A single sample is the source of the 23 T cell receptor beta chains below, sequenced in a study of chemoradiotherapy in HPV16-positive cancers (dated by TCRdb to the early 2020s). The protocol used for the library was the immunoSEQ multiplex PCR assay. Imported from immuneACCESS, the table was reduced by TCRdb to in-frame sequences with V and J called. These copies leave out some clones; in studies compared against another copy, an unresolved V gene accounts for under half, and the cause of the remainder is not known. Here the sample has roughly 5,800 clones; about three quarters occur a single time. The biggest ten clones account for more than 35% of the sample. The sample was taken from a patient who underwent chemoradiotherapy. The source is a human donor with HPV-associated anogenital cancer.

This chain links TRBV7-2 with TRBJ2-3, with 8 bases lining up with TRBD2. This CDR3 is 16 amino acids long. J lost 4 bases, V lost 5 bases, and 11 bases had no gene match. Germline V CDR1 and CDR2: SGHTA, FQGNSA. The CDR3 here is CASSPAGGRVADTQYF. The CDR3 DNA sequence: TGTGCCAGCAGCCCCGCGGGAGGTCGGGTCGCAGATACGCAGTATTTT.

The sample holds one count of this clone. The chain links TRBV10-3 to TRBJ2-5; D not resolved. The CDR3 runs to 10 residues. Germline CDR1 ENHRY, CDR2 SYGVKD. Trimming shortened V by 10 bases and J by 3 bases, and 6 bases separated the two germline ends. The CDR3 sequence is CASLKETQYF. As DNA, the CDR3 is TGTGCCAGCCTAAAAGAGACCCAGTACTTC.

This clone was counted between two and nine times. J is TRBJ2-1 and V is TRBV6-1; D uncertain. The CDR3 is 16 residues long. V gave up 4 bases and J gave up 5 bases, with 18 bases separating them. Germline CDR1 MNHNS, CDR2 SASEGT. The CDR3 here is CASSATHLDGNNEQFF. In DNA form, the CDR3 reads TGTGCCAGCAGTGCCACTCACCTGGACGGAAACAATGAGCAGTTCTTC.

The chain links TRBV4-3 to TRBJ2-3; D is tentatively TRBD1 or TRBD2 (6 bases each). Trimming removed 1 base at V and 5 bases at J, with 19 bases between. The CDR3 has 17 residues. Germline V gives CDR1 LGHNA, CDR2 YSLEER. CDR3: CASSQVEGGDLGDTQYF. The CDR3, as DNA: TGCGCCAGCAGCCAAGTGGAGGGGGGCGATTTGGGAGATACGCAGTATTTT.

The V and J genes are TRBV4-1 and TRBJ1-1; TRBD1 matches 7 bases. The CDR3 spans 15 residues. Germline V gene data show CDR1 as MGHRA and CDR2 as YSYEKL. J gave up 3 bases and V 1 base, and 5 bases lay outside the gene matches. The CDR3 nucleotides read TGCGCCAGCAGCCAAGCACCCGACAGGGACACTGAAGCTTTCTTT. It encodes CASSQAPDRDTEAFF.

The chain combines TRBV11-3 with TRBJ1-5, with D possibly being TRBD1 (5 bases). Germline V gene sequence: CDR1 SGHNT, CDR2 YENEEA. CDR3 size: 13 residues. Deletions cut 5 bases from V and 3 bases from J, with 8 bases between. The CDR3 protein is CASSRGFNQPQHF. The CDR3 bases are TGTGCCAGCAGCAGGGGCTTCAATCAGCCCCAGCATTTT.

The chain is built from TRBV18 and TRBJ1-2; D remains unclear. The germline V gene encodes CDR1 KGHSH and CDR2 LQKENI. The CDR3 covers 14 residues. Trimming took off 2 bases at V and 7 bases at J, with 14 bases between the two ends. The CDR3 sequence: CASSPSTANGGYTF. In DNA form, the CDR3 reads TGTGCCAGCTCACCAAGTACGGCCAACGGTGGCTACACCTTC.

The DNA for the CDR3 is TGTGCCAGCAGCCTGACAGGGGGGGCGAACACTGAAGCTTTCTTT. It specifies CASSLTGGANTEAFF. The chain uses TRBV14 and TRBJ1-1, with 9 positions matching TRBD1. Trimming at V came to 4 bases and at J to 1 base, leaving 4 bases not matched to a gene. This CDR3 has 15 residues. CDR1 is SGHDN, CDR2 FVKESK, per germline.

The J gene is TRBJ1-1, the V gene TRBV11-2, with 7 bases matching TRBD1. The CDR3 contains 15 residues. Germline V gene lookup returns CDR1 SGHAT and CDR2 FQNNGV. Trimming removed 5 bases from V and 1 base from J; junction bases left unmatched: 7. The CDR3 nucleotides are TGTGCCAGCAGCCGGGTCAGGGGGGGGAACACTGAAGCTTTCTTT. Its protein is CASSRVRGGNTEAFF.

The sample holds a few counts of this clone. V and J are TRBV11-3 and TRBJ2-7; TRBD2 aligns across 7 bases. The CDR3 loop spans 13 amino acids. CDR1 and CDR2 (germline): SGHNT, YENEEA. CDR3 nucleotides: TGTGCCAGCAGCTTAGAATCGACTAGCCCTCTCCACGTC. It specifies CASSLESTSPLHV.

This rearrangement joins TRBV6-4 to TRBJ2-3; possibly TRBD2 for D (6 bases). V lost 3 bases, J lost 3 bases, and 13 bases lay in between. The CDR3 runs to 15 residues. The germline gives CDR1 MRHNA, CDR2 SNTAGT. DNA of the CDR3: TGTGCCAGCAGTGAGGGTTGGACTACTACAGATACGCAGTATTTT. This encodes CASSEGWTTTDTQYF.

This rearrangement joins TRBV9 to TRBJ2-3; D not resolved. Between the trimmed V and J ends, which lost 0 bases and 4 bases, there was a span of 12 bases. The germline V gene has CDR1 SGDLS and CDR2 YYNGEE. The CDR3 extends over 15 amino acids. CDR3 sequence reads: CASSVEGSLADTQYF. In DNA form, the CDR3 reads TGTGCCAGCAGCGTAGAGGGTTCTCTCGCAGATACGCAGTATTTT.

This chain links TRBV6-5 with TRBJ1-2; no clear D. CDR1 and CDR2 from the germline V gene are MNHEY and SVGAGI. V gave up 7 bases and J gave up 1 base, with 13 bases separating them. The CDR3 length is 14 residues. In DNA form, the CDR3 reads TGTGCCAGCACCCAGGCGGGGTTTAACTATGGCTACACCTTC. As protein: CASTQAGFNYGYTF.

The chain links TRBV4-1 to TRBJ2-7, with TRBD2 matching 10 bases. V shed 4 bases, J shed 3 bases, and the junction held 15 bases outside the gene matches. The CDR3 spans 18 residues. Germline V gives CDR1 MGHRA, CDR2 YSYEKL. The CDR3 here is CASSPWASGSDGVYEQYF. The CDR3 DNA is TGCGCCAGCAGCCCCTGGGCTAGCGGGAGTGATGGCGTCTACGAGCAGTACTTC.

The chain links TRBV5-1 to TRBJ1-1; 7 positions match TRBD1. V lost 8 bases to trimming and J lost 1 base; unmatched junction nucleotides: 5. The CDR3 totals 13 residues. Germline CDR1 reads SGHRS; CDR2 reads YFSETQ. CDR3 loop: CASNRGPNTEAFF. In DNA, the CDR3 is TGCGCCAGTAACAGGGGCCCGAACACTGAAGCTTTCTTT.

This chain links TRBV7-8 with TRBJ1-5; 7 bases match TRBD1. This CDR3 region has 15 residues. J lost 5 bases, V lost 3 bases, and 7 bases had no gene match. Per germline, CDR1 SGHVS and CDR2 FQNEAQ. CDR3 DNA: TGTGCCAGCAGCTTCCAGGGACAGCGAGATCAGCCCCAGCATTTT. Translating it yields CASSFQGQRDQPQHF.

The V and J genes are TRBV29-1 and TRBJ2-3, with a weak D call TRBD2 (6 bases). In germline, CDR1 is SQVTM, CDR2 ANQGSEA. V lost 3 bases, J lost 3 bases, and 7 bases lay in between. The CDR3 spans 12 residues. The CDR3 DNA follows: TGCAGCGTTGACGGGACTACAGATACGCAGTATTTT. Translating it yields CSVDGTTDTQYF.

J is TRBJ2-2 and V is TRBV19, with D uncertain. V lost 8 bases, J lost 5 bases, and 15 bases lay in between. Germline V gene sequence: CDR1 LNHDA, CDR2 SQIVND (reference sequence). There are 14 residues in the CDR3. The CDR3 nucleotides are TGTGCCAGTGGGCCGGCGTTTGGGACCGGGGAGCTGTTTTTT. This gives the protein CASGPAFGTGELFF.

The chain employs TRBV9 and TRBJ1-2, with a weak D call TRBD1 (5 bases). The V end was cut by 2 bases, the J end by 2 bases, with 7 bases between. Germline CDR1 reads SGDLS; CDR2 reads YYNGEE. The CDR3 totals 13 residues. The chain's CDR3 is CASSVRGNYGYTF. CDR3 DNA: TGTGCCAGCAGCGTGCGGGGGAACTATGGCTACACCTTC.

V usage is TRBV12-5 and J usage is TRBJ1-4, with D possibly being TRBD1 (6 bases). V lost 6 bases, J lost 7 bases, and 15 bases lay in between. The CDR3 is made up of 14 amino acids. Germline V gene data show CDR1 as LGHNT and CDR2 as FRNRAP. CDR3 residues: CASGPGTRSEKLFF. The CDR3 nucleotides read TGTGCTAGTGGCCCCGGGACACGGTCTGAAAAACTGTTTTTT.

The chain couples TRBV12-5 to TRBJ1-1; D possibly corresponds to TRBD1 (5 bases). Germline V CDR1 and CDR2: LGHNT, FRNRAP. Trimming took 0 bases from V and 1 from J, leaving 12 bases between them. This CDR3 has 16 amino acids. In DNA form, the CDR3 reads TGTGCTAGTGGTTTGGTACTAGGGGTACGGAACACTGAAGCTTTCTTT. This gives the protein CASGLVLGVRNTEAFF.

This chain joins TRBV30 and TRBJ2-5; D may be TRBD2 (5 bases). Germline V gives CDR1 GTSNPN, CDR2 SVGIG (reference sequence). With 2 bases removed from V and 3 bases from J, the gap between germline ends came to 7 bases. The CDR3 consists of 12 residues. The CDR3: CAWSRAEETQYF. Written as DNA, the CDR3 is TGTGCCTGGAGTCGAGCGGAAGAGACCCAGTACTTC.

The J gene is TRBJ1-5, the V gene TRBV2, with 8 nucleotides matching TRBD1. Trimming removed 6 bases from V and 4 bases from J; junction bases left unmatched: 2. Germline V gene sequence: CDR1 SNHLY, CDR2 FYNNEI. This CDR3 is 13 amino acids long. The CDR3 loop reads CASSRDRNQPQHF. Written as DNA, the CDR3 is TGTGCCAGCAGCAGGGACAGGAATCAGCCCCAGCATTTT. The full variable domain, in which reference TRBV2 and TRBJ1-5 provide the parts outside the CDR3, is EPEVTQTPSHQVTQMGQEVILRCVPISNHLYFYWYRQILGQKVEFLVSFYNNEISEKSEIFDDQFSVERPDGSNFTLKIRSTKLEDSAMYFCASSRDRNQPQHFGDGTRLSIL.